These T cell receptor beta chains were read from a single sample in a study of PD-1 blockade in mismatch repair-deficient tumors. Clones were read by immunoSEQ multiplex PCR, and TCRdb kept only the in-frame ones, dropping some. The sample holds tens of thousands of clones; around 73% are singletons and the top ten take about 3.5%. The sample was peripheral blood, taken 4 weeks after starting pembrolizumab. These receptors were obtained from an adult with mismatch repair-deficient cancer. Each CDR3 is given without its conserved first and last residue. Fields, in order: CDR3 protein, V gene, J gene.

ASSIVWRGMRTEAF,TRBV19,TRBJ1-1
ASSPTRTGPTEAF,TRBV6-1,TRBJ1-1
ASSDSGGAYEQY,TRBV5-1,TRBJ2-7
ASSLGHPYEQY,TRBV5-6,TRBJ2-7
ASTAGNYNEQF,TRBV2,TRBJ2-1
ASSIGTVQETQY,TRBV5-1,TRBJ2-5
ASGLLGRRDTGELF,TRBV13,TRBJ2-2
ASSLFAGPNEQF,TRBV7-8,TRBJ2-1
ASSLREPSYEQY,TRBV5-1,TRBJ2-7
ASSQAYPREQF,TRBV4-3,TRBJ2-1
ASSLAGILSGGYT,TRBV5-1,TRBJ1-2
ASSLGQGAAMNTEAF,TRBV5-4,TRBJ1-1
ASSSNRAISTDTQY,TRBV13,TRBJ2-3
ASSYGNKVNTGELF,TRBV6-5,TRBJ2-2
ASSPGGWNEQF,TRBV19,TRBJ2-1
ASGREGGQFYEQY,TRBV21-1,TRBJ2-7
ASSLYLAGGPDEQF,TRBV7-6,TRBJ2-1
ASSPEPRGGYT,TRBV18,TRBJ1-2
ASSYSSGEQY,TRBV6-5,TRBJ2-7
ASSQDMGDTLSYNQPQH,TRBV4-2,TRBJ1-5
ASSLGLAGGDTQY,TRBV5-1,TRBJ2-3
ASNRGAGPYEQY,TRBV19,TRBJ2-7
ASSLALGYEQY,TRBV7-6,TRBJ2-7
ASSQVGTHGEQY,TRBV4-2,TRBJ2-7
ASSPFASNTGELF,TRBV18,TRBJ2-2
ASSGDGLPNTEAF,TRBV13,TRBJ1-1
ASSLGQSYEQY,TRBV2,TRBJ2-7
ASSLVVSRGQETQY,TRBV7-2,TRBJ2-5
ASSTGRNEKLF,TRBV5-6,TRBJ1-4
ATTPTPAGNGYT,TRBV13,TRBJ1-2
ASSPQSGRAANEQF,TRBV7-2,TRBJ2-1
ASSLDGTQETQY,TRBV7-7,TRBJ2-5
ASSEFGNMNTEAF,TRBV2,TRBJ1-1
AISVSGQGYEQY,TRBV10-3,TRBJ2-7
ASSRGQGAPGELF,TRBV11-1,TRBJ2-2
ASSPGRGEFYEQY,TRBV19,TRBJ2-7
ASRPPESYEQY,TRBV5-1,TRBJ2-7
ASSVRGGRNTGELF,TRBV9,TRBJ2-2
ASSQDQGGPYEQY,TRBV4-1,TRBJ2-7
ASSLYRSASTDTQY,TRBV5-1,TRBJ2-3
ASSEAGPSYNEQF,TRBV9,TRBJ2-1
AATRTGSLSGNTIY,TRBV19,TRBJ1-3
ASSIEMKSGNTIY,TRBV19,TRBJ1-3
ASSSKTSGSYNEQF,TRBV5-4,TRBJ2-1
ASSIWQGSLPGANVLT,TRBV19,TRBJ2-6
ASSLGGGAWTGELF,TRBV28,TRBJ2-2